This T cell receptor beta chain was sequenced for a study of neurological immune-mediated disorders. Study findings and constraints: Patients with HTLV-1-associated myelopathy showed the most TCR clonal expansion. Those with multiple sclerosis showed the least, falling below healthy controls.

CDR3 length: 12 residues. Trimming removed 3 bases at V and 2 bases at J, with 4 bases between. The germline CDR1 and CDR2 sequences are SGHRS and YFSETQ. Comments on this clonotype: The antigen is unknown.

Source material was 2 million unsorted PBMCs, stored at -80 °C in RNAlater. Synthesis of cDNA was accomplished via 5'RACE employing 10-nucleotide random UMIs. One entry per CDR3 protein results from TCRdb running MiXCR on the 5' RACE reads. This sample has over 11,000 distinct CDR3 sequences, with under 11% found just once. The chain is built from TRBV5-1 and TRBJ2-3; D gene ambiguous. This receptor was identified in a woman aged 40 to 49 in good health. Input material: PBMCs. Here the CDR3 DNA reads TGCGCCAGCAGCTCAAACACAGATACGCAGTATTTT. This codes for CASSSNTDTQYF.